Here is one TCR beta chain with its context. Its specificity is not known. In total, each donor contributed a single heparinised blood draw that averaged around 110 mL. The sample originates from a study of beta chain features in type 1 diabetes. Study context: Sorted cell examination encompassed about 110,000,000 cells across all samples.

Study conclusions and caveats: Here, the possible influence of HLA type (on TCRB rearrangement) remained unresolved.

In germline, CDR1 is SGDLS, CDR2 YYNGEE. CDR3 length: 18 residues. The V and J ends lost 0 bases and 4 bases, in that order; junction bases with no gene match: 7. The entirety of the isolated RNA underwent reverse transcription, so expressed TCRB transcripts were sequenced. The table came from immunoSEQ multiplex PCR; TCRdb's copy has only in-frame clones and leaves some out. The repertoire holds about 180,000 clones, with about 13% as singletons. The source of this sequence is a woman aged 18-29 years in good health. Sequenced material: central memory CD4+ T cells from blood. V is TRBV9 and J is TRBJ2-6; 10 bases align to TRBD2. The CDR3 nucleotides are TGTGCCAGCAGCGTAGGAGCGGGAGGGCCTACAGGGGCCAACGTCCTGACTTTC. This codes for CASSVGAGGPTGANVLTF.